These T cell receptor beta chains were read from a single sample in a study of identical twins. TCRdb itself ran the 5' RACE reads through MiXCR, one entry per CDR3 protein. This table has 700,000 or so distinct CDR3 sequences, over 20% appearing once. A further study also used this sample, focusing on T cells expressing NK-cell markers.

The sample comprised PBMCs. These receptors all come from a woman aged 18-29 years in good health. The CDR3 runs from the conserved cysteine through the conserved F or W. D genes are given only for firm matches. Not all rows give a size; the values are once, few, many and, for expanded clones, a class.

D gene	J gene	clone size	V gene	CDR3 protein	CDR3 DNA
NA	TRBJ1-3	NA	TRBV20-1	CSAPSGVSGNTIYF	TGCAGTGCTCCCTCGGGAGTCTCTGGAAACACCATATATTTT
TRBD2	TRBJ2-5	few	TRBV30	CAWRRGLADQETQYF	TGTGCCTGGAGACGGGGACTAGCGGACCAAGAGACCCAGTACTTC
TRBD1	TRBJ1-1	few	TRBV25-1	CASSDPSTGDTEAFF	TGTGCCAGCAGTGATCCCTCGACAGGGGACACTGAAGCTTTCTTT
NA	TRBJ2-1	NA	TRBV5-1	CASSLDGPRPSYNEQFF	TGCGCCAGCAGCTTGGATGGCCCGCGACCTTCCTACAATGAGCAGTTCTTC
TRBD2	TRBJ2-7	NA	TRBV6-5	CASSYASGRAGTEQYF	TGTGCCAGCAGTTACGCTAGCGGGAGGGCCGGTACCGAGCAGTACTTC
NA	TRBJ2-5	NA	TRBV9	CASSAGPYQETQYF	TGTGCCAGCAGTGCGGGACCGTACCAAGAGACCCAGTACTTC
TRBD2	TRBJ2-1	NA	TRBV5-6	CASSSTIAGGYNEQFF	TGTGCCAGCAGCTCTACCATAGCGGGAGGATACAATGAGCAGTTCTTC
TRBD1	TRBJ2-1	NA	TRBV29-1	CSVAGTGYEQFF	TGCAGCGTGGCCGGGACAGGGTATGAGCAGTTCTTC
NA	TRBJ2-3	NA	TRBV7-8	CASSLVLVTDTQYF	TGTGCCAGCAGCTTAGTTCTAGTCACAGATACGCAGTATTTT
NA	TRBJ2-3	NA	TRBV6-5	CASSYAGLPDTQYF	TGTGCCAGCAGTTACGCGGGGCTGCCAGATACGCAGTATTTT
TRBD2	TRBJ2-1	NA	TRBV7-9	CASSGGLAGVDEQFF	TGTGCCAGCAGCGGGGGCCTAGCGGGAGTCGATGAGCAGTTCTTC
NA	TRBJ2-2	NA	TRBV14	CASSQPRGGELFF	TGTGCCAGCAGCCAACCCCGGGGCGGGGAGCTGTTTTTT
TRBD2	TRBJ2-5	NA	TRBV9	CASSPLSGGEETQYF	TGTGCCAGCAGCCCTCTTTCGGGAGGAGAGGAGACCCAGTACTTC
NA	TRBJ2-5	few	TRBV15	CATSRDAQETQYF	TGTGCCACCAGCAGGGACGCCCAAGAGACCCAGTACTTC
TRBD1	TRBJ2-7	NA	TRBV4-3	CASSQDRGTGHEQYF	TGCGCCAGCAGCCAAGATCGAGGGACAGGCCACGAGCAGTACTTC
NA	TRBJ2-7	many	TRBV20-1	CSARLSYEQYF	TGCAGTGCTAGGTTGTCCTACGAGCAGTACTTC
NA	TRBJ2-7	few	TRBV7-2	CASSLVGERRSSYEQYF	TGTGCCAGCAGCTTAGTAGGAGAGCGCCGGAGCTCCTACGAGCAGTACTTC
TRBD1	TRBJ1-2	NA	TRBV20-1	CSARGPGTGGEGYTF	TGCAGTGCTAGAGGGCCCGGGACAGGGGGAGAAGGCTACACCTTC
NA	TRBJ1-1	NA	TRBV6-1	CASSPRLGNTEAFF	TGTGCCAGCAGTCCCCGCTTGGGGAACACTGAAGCTTTCTTT
TRBD2	TRBJ2-3	many	TRBV12-3/TRBV12-4	CASRTSGSTDTQYF	TGTGCCAGCAGGACTAGCGGGAGCACAGATACGCAGTATTTT
NA	TRBJ2-1	few	TRBV4-3	CASSYVFTSRREGQFF	TGCGCCAGCAGCTACGTATTTACCTCCCGACGGGAAGGGCAGTTCTTC
NA	TRBJ2-6	few	TRBV11-2	CASSLNLGANVLTF	TGTGCCAGCAGCTTAAACCTTGGGGCCAACGTCCTGACTTTC
TRBD2	TRBJ2-3	NA	TRBV7-9	CASRINAGAGDTQYF	TGTGCCAGCCGCATCAACGCGGGAGCCGGAGATACGCAGTATTTT
TRBD1	TRBJ2-1	many	TRBV5-8	CASSPWGGTGEFF	TGTGCCAGCAGCCCCTGGGGCGGGACAGGGGAGTTCTTC
NA	TRBJ2-7	NA	TRBV11-3	CASSSSGAFSYEQYF	TGTGCCAGCAGCTCCTCCGGGGCGTTCTCCTACGAGCAGTACTTC
NA	TRBJ2-1	NA	TRBV5-1	CASGGGLVDEQFF	TGCGCCAGCGGGGGGGGCTTGGTCGATGAGCAGTTCTTC
NA	TRBJ2-7	NA	TRBV12-3/TRBV12-4	CASSLTGAPTEQYF	TGTGCCAGCAGTTTGACTGGGGCCCCTACTGAGCAGTACTTC